The rows below give T cell receptor beta chains drawn from one sample of a study of OX40 agonist ivuxolimab in advanced cancers. TCRdb's table, derived via immunoSEQ multiplex PCR, lists solely in-frame clones and lacks some. Here the sample spans 100,000 to 120,000 clones, approximately 89% being singletons. This specimen consisted of CD4+ or CD8+ T cells sorted from blood, obtained in a trial of the OX40 agonist ivuxolimab. The source is an adult with an advanced solid tumor such as melanoma, head and neck, liver or kidney cancer. The conserved cysteine and the conserved F or W are not part of the CDR3 here. Some rows mark clone size as missing; the rest say once, few, many or name a class of expanded clone.

>TRBJ1-2|TRBV6-6|.
ASDRGQGYT
>TRBJ2-3|TRBV5-1|.
ASSLGLAGSTDTQY
>TRBJ1-2|TRBV7-2|once
ASSFYREDGYT
>TRBJ2-5|TRBV5-1|.
ASSLAGGQGETQY
>TRBJ1-4|TRBV30|.
AYKEAANEKLF
>TRBJ1-6|TRBV5-1|.
ASSLNGGPLH
>TRBJ2-3|TRBV21-1|.
ASAPTNRVPDTQY
>TRBJ2-5|TRBV18|.
ASSPEWGGKETQY
>TRBJ1-1|TRBV6-5|.
ASRLRGWNTEAF
>TRBJ1-1|TRBV18|.
ASSSQMRNTEAF
>TRBJ1-2|TRBV19|once
ASSIAIGQGAGYT
>TRBJ2-7|TRBV11-2|.
ASSLVSKQGEQY
>TRBJ1-5|TRBV27|.
ASPLPQGGNQPQH
>TRBJ2-1|TRBV4-1|.
ASSLGLAGSLGRQF
>TRBJ2-1|TRBV19|.
ASSKNTQNNEQF
>TRBJ2-3|TRBV6-1|.
ASSELTDTQY
>TRBJ1-5|TRBV6-1|.
ASSEAGGGAQPQH
>TRBJ2-3|TRBV9|.
ASSVGDTQY
>TRBJ2-5|TRBV5-1|.
ASSFGHPQETQY
>TRBJ2-7|TRBV6-6|.
ASSWGQGLDEQY
>TRBJ2-3|TRBV7-9|.
ASSSRLAGSSDTQY
>TRBJ2-7|TRBV25-1|.
ASSELRLGRDEQY
>TRBJ1-3|TRBV6-5|.
ASIDGFSGNTIY
>TRBJ2-2|TRBV18|few
ASSPAFQGELF
>TRBJ1-5|TRBV30|.
AWSVQSDQPQH
>TRBJ2-5|TRBV2|.
ASKGEETQY
>TRBJ1-1|TRBV9|.
ASSVGGDSYTEAF
>TRBJ2-3|TRBV4-1|.
ASSRLGLNTDTQY
>TRBJ1-4|TRBV6-5|.
ASSYSPQGGEKLF
>TRBJ1-1|TRBV11-3|once
ASSLDAGGYTEAF
>TRBJ2-1|TRBV5-4|.
ASSFGTSGRGNNEQF
>TRBJ2-1|TRBV14|once
ANRDRGIYNEQF
>TRBJ1-1|TRBV6-1|few
ASSDRQGGPTEAF
>TRBJ2-1|TRBV4-1|.
ASSQDWREVSYNEQF
>TRBJ1-5|TRBV6-6|.
ASSSVRGQPQH
>TRBJ2-1|TRBV19|.
ASSNLGTSGGDEQF
>TRBJ2-7|TRBV7-9|.
ASSLGQAGEQY
>TRBJ1-6|TRBV4-2|.
ASTAGGGGLGGVDSPLH
>TRBJ1-6|TRBV5-8|once
ASSLASGSPLH
>TRBJ1-2|TRBV6-5|.
ATGTGGYGYT
>TRBJ2-7|TRBV21-1|.
ASSPLTGGGYEQY
>TRBJ1-5|TRBV6-5|.
ASSYESGQPQH
>TRBJ1-6|TRBV6-5|once
ASSAGVSPLH
>TRBJ1-2|TRBV30|once
AWSVQGQGDHYGYT
>TRBJ1-2|TRBV12-5|.
ASGPTGGLGYT
>TRBJ1-2|TRBV7-8|.
ASSLGTGAVT
>TRBJ2-1|TRBV27|.
ASSLGSGQGRNEQF
>TRBJ1-3|TRBV11-2|.
ASSRGGTIY
>TRBJ2-7|TRBV9|.
ASSVAGTTYEQY
>TRBJ2-1|TRBV5-1|.
ASSLGGLAYNEQF
>TRBJ2-7|TRBV27|.
ASSHRAGGFSYEQY